These T cell receptor beta chains were read from a single sample in a study of cytomegalovirus exposure and HLA in healthy donors. Clones were sequenced by immunoSEQ multiplex PCR, and TCRdb holds only the in-frame ones, with some missing. The table lists roughly 200,000 clones, 70% to 80% of them singletons. Sequenced: PBMCs. All receptors derive from a man between 60 and 70 years old in good health and CMV-seronegative. The conserved cysteine and the conserved F or W are not part of the CDR3 here.

TRBJ2-1 | TRBV11-2 | ASSSDRSNEQF
TRBJ1-4 | TRBV7-9 | ASSLARGGAYVEKLF
TRBJ2-1 | TRBV5-1 | ASSSGYYNEQF
TRBJ2-7 | TRBV18 | ASSSASGRVAYEQY
. | TRBV6-1 | ASRLTSVAYEQY
TRBJ1-5 | TRBV19 | ASSNGQYSNQPQH
TRBJ1-5 | TRBV19 | ATHTRDSNQPQH
TRBJ2-2 | TRBV5-1 | ASTRSMNTGELF
TRBJ1-1 | TRBV7-3 | ASSFTGSTEAF
TRBJ1-2 | TRBV28 | ASSLKRGRNPTGGYT
TRBJ2-7 | TRBV15 | ATSSGTAPEEQY
TRBJ2-7 | TRBV6-5 | ASSPGFYEQY
TRBJ1-5 | TRBV2 | ASSRDLNSNQPQH
TRBJ2-5 | TRBV19 | ASSIGTGRIETQY
TRBJ1-6 | TRBV5-1 | ASSLDATGWKGNSPLH
TRBJ1-6 | TRBV2 | ASRDGGAPVNNSPLH
TRBJ2-5 | TRBV15 | ATSQLADYQETQY
TRBJ2-1 | TRBV7-9 | ASSRWGREGGNEQF